In its sample, the clone carrying this T cell receptor (beta chain) was seen a few times. Primed by a sample-barcoded 5' primer and a J-beta primer mix, a second PCR proceeded for 7 to 11 cycles. The yield of each sample was at least 2.5 million CDR3-containing paired-end reads. TCRdb re-called the 5' RACE reads through MiXCR, storing one row per CDR3 protein. Counted here are 900,000 to 950,000 distinct CDR3 sequences, about 29% occurring once; the ten biggest clones make up about 9.4%. In germline, CDR1 is MDHEN, CDR2 SYDVKM. The CDR3 contains 13 residues. V was trimmed by 6 bases and J by 0 bases, leaving 7 bases between them. The source of the sample is a study of blood T cells in healthy people across ages. These data also formed part of another study, on T cells of mothers and their children. That source reports: At a sensitivity of around 100 clones per million clonotypes, no persistent microchimeric T cell clones appeared.

This clonotype originated in a woman aged 40 to 55 in good health. The chain combines TRBV28 with TRBJ2-3; no clear D. Sequenced input: blood. The CDR3 here is CASREISTDTQYF. CDR3 nucleotide sequence: TGTGCCAGCAGGGAGATTAGCACAGATACGCAGTATTTT.